This T cell receptor beta chain was identified in a study of cytomegalovirus exposure and HLA in healthy donors. This PCR relied on a set of 60 Vbeta primers and 13 Jbeta primers. Here immunoSEQ multiplex PCR was the method, and the copy in TCRdb shows in-frame clones only, minus some. The table records some 110,000 clones, around 70% of them present only once. The CDR3 covers 14 residues. CDR1 is SEHNR and CDR2 is FQNEAQ in the germline V gene (reference sequence). V lost 10 bases, J lost 0 bases, and 14 bases lay in between. The chain couples TRBV7-9 to TRBJ2-3; possibly TRBD1 for D (5 bases). This clonotype was obtained from a boy younger than 18 in good health and CMV-seronegative. Material: PBMCs. Here the CDR3 DNA reads TGTGCCACCACCAGGGCGAAGAGCACAGATACGCAGTATTTT. Protein: CATTRAKSTDTQYF.